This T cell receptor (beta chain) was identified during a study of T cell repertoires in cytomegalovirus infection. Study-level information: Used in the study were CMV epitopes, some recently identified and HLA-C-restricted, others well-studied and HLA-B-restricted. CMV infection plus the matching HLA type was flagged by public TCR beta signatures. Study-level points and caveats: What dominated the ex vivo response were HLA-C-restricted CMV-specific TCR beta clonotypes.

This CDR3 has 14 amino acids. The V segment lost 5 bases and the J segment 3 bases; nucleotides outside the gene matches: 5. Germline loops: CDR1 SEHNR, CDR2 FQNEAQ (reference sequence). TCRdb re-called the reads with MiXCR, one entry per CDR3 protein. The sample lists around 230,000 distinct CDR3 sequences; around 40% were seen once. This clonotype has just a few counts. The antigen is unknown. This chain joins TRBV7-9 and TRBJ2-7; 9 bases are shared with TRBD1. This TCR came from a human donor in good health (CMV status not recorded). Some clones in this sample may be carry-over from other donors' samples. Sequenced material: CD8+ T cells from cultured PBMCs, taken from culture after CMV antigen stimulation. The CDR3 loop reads CASSKGQGDYEQYF. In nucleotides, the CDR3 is TGTGCCAGCAGCAAGGGACAGGGAGACTACGAGCAGTACTTC.